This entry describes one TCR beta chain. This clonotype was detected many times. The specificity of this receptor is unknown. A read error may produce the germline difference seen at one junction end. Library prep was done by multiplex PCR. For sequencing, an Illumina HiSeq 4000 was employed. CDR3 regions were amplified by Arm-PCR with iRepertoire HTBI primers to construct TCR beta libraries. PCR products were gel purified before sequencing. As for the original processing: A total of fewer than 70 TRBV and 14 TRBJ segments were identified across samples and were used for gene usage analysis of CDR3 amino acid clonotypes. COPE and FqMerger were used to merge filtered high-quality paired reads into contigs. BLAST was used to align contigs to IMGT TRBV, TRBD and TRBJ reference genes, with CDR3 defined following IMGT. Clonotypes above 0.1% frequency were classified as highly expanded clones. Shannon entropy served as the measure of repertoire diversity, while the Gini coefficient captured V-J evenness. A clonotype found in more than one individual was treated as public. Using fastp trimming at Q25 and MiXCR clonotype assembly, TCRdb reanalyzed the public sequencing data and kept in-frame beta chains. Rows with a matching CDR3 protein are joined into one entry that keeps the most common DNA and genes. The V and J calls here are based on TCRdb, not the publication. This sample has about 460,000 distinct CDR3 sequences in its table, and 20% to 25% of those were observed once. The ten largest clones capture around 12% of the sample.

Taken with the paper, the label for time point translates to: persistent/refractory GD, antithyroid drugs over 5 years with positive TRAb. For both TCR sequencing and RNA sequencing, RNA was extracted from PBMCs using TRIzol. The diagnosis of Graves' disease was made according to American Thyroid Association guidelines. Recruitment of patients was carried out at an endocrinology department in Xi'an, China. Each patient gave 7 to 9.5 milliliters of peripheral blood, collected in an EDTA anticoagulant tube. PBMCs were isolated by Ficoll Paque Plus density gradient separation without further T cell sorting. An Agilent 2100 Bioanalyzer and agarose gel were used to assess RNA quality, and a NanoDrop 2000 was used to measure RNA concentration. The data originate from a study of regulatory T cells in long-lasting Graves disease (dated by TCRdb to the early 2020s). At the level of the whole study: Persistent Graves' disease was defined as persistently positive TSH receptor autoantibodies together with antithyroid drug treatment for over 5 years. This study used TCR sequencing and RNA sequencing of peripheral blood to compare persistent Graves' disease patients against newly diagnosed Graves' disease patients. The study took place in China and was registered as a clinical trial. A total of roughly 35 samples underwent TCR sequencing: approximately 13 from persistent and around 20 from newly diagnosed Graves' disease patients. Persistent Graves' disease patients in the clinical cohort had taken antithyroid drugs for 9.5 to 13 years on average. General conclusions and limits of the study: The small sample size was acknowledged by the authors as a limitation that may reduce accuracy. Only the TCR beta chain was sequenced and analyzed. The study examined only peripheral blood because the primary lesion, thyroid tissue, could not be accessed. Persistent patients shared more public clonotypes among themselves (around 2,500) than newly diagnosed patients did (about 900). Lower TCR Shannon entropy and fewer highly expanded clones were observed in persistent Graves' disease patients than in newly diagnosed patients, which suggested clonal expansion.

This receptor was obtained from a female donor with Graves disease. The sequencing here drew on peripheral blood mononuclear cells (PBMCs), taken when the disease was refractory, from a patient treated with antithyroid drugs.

Here the CDR3 is given as CASSNSGVGYTF. DNA sequence: TGTGCCAGCAGTAATTCAGGGGTTGGCTACACCTTC. This receptor chain uses TRBV6-9 and TRBJ1-2; the D gene is perhaps TRBD1, from 6 matching bases. The CDR3 runs 12 residues from the cysteine to the phenylalanine. Only the CDR3 DNA stays, 36 bases, in frame from base 1. CDR1 and CDR2 (MNHGY, SVAAGI) derive from the germline V gene.